This T cell receptor beta chain originates from a study of blood T cell repertoires in COVID-19. Here immunoSEQ multiplex PCR was the method, and the copy in TCRdb shows in-frame clones only, minus some. Of approximately 150,000 clones in the sample, approximately 90% were seen once. In this sample, this clone turned up once. This CDR3 has 13 residues. Trimming cost V 7 bases and J 3 bases, with 13 bases left between them. CDR1 and CDR2 (germline): SGHRS, YFSETQ. The clonotype originates from a woman in her fifties or sixties with acute or convalescent COVID-19. The sample taken for sequencing was peripheral blood. V is TRBV5-1 and J is TRBJ1-1; D is perhaps TRBD1 (6 bases). CDR3 bases: TGCGCCAGCTCACAGGGTCCGGACACTGAAGCTTTCTTT. Its translation: CASSQGPDTEAFF.